This is a list of T cell receptor beta chains from one sample in a study of cytomegalovirus exposure and HLA in healthy donors. Sequencing was performed with immunoSEQ multiplex PCR; in TCRdb, only in-frame clones are kept and a portion is missing. Recorded for this sample: about 46,000 clones. The sample consisted of PBMCs. Every receptor here comes from a woman between 40 and 50 years old in good health and CMV-seronegative. Both conserved end residues are part of each CDR3. The D gene is left open where the match is weak.

j_gene	d_gene	v_gene	CDR3nt	CDR3aa
TRBJ1-3	-	TRBV6-5	TGTGCCAGCAGTTACTCGATGGGGAGACCTGGAAACACCATATATTTT	CASSYSMGRPGNTIYF
TRBJ1-1	-	TRBV7-3	TGTGCCAGCAGCTACCCCGGGAGATCAAACATGAACACTGAAGCTTTCTTT	CASSYPGRSNMNTEAFF
TRBJ1-2	-	TRBV14	TGTGCCATTTCGTGGGGCTTTGGCTACACCTTC	CAISWGFGYTF
TRBJ1-4	TRBD1	TRBV28	TGTGCCAGCGGACGGACAGGCACCCGACGGGAAAAACTGTTTTTT	CASGRTGTRREKLFF
TRBJ1-4	-	TRBV5-1	TGCGCCAGCAGCTTGGGACAGACTAATGAAAAACTGTTTTTT	CASSLGQTNEKLFF
TRBJ1-3	-	TRBV5-1	TGCGCCAGCAGCTTGGGAGGAGCAGGAAACACCATATATTTT	CASSLGGAGNTIYF
TRBJ1-2	TRBD1	TRBV28	TGTGCCAGTAGTACCACGGGACAGGGGTTCTATGGCTACACCTTC	CASSTTGQGFYGYTF
TRBJ2-1	-	TRBV12-5	TGTGCTAGCCGGAGTATTTACAATGAGCAGTTCTTC	CASRSIYNEQFF
TRBJ2-6	TRBD2	TRBV4-3	TGCGCCAGCAGCCAATCGGGACTAGCGGGATTTGGGGCCAACGTCCTGACTTTC	CASSQSGLAGFGANVLTF
TRBJ1-2	TRBD1	TRBV10-2	TGCGCCAGCAGTGAGTCAGTCCAGGGGGCTGGCTATGGCTACACCTTC	CASSESVQGAGYGYTF
TRBJ2-4	TRBD1	TRBV4-2	TGTGCCAGCAGCCAAGATCTCACAGGGGAAGCCAAAAACATTCAGTACTTC	CASSQDLTGEAKNIQYF
TRBJ1-4	TRBD1	TRBV25-1	TGTGCCAGCAGTGATCATACCGGGACAGGTAAAGGTGAAAAACTGTTTTTT	CASSDHTGTGKGEKLFF
TRBJ2-7	-	TRBV5-6	TGTGCCAGCAGTAATATAATCGGGCCGGGGTACGCCTACGAGCAGTACTTC	CASSNIIGPGYAYEQYF
TRBJ2-7	-	TRBV27	TGTGCCAGCAGTTTATCCCCCAGACACGCATCCTACGAGCAGTACTTC	CASSLSPRHASYEQYF
TRBJ1-4	-	TRBV18	TGTGCCAGCTCACCAAGCCGTCAGGAGGGATTAGGTGAAAAACTGTTTTTT	CASSPSRQEGLGEKLFF
TRBJ2-7	TRBD1	TRBV7-2	TGTGCCAGCAGCATAGTGGGGACAGGGGGCGGCGAGCAGTACTTC	CASSIVGTGGGEQYF
TRBJ2-2	-	TRBV30	TGTGCCTGGAGTGCGACAGGTCTAAACACCGGGGAGCTGTTTTTT	CAWSATGLNTGELFF
TRBJ2-7	TRBD2	TRBV6-5	TGTGCCAGCAGTTACTCGGCTAGCGGGAGACAGGACGAGCAGTACTTC	CASSYSASGRQDEQYF
TRBJ2-7	-	TRBV6-5	TGTGCCAGCAGAAACGGAGGGACAGTCCACGAGCAGTACTTC	CASRNGGTVHEQYF
TRBJ2-5	TRBD1	TRBV11-1	TGTGCCAGCAGCTTGAGGACAGGGGGCGAGGAGACCCAGTACTTC	CASSLRTGGEETQYF
TRBJ1-2	-	TRBV7-2	TGTGCCAGCAGCTTAGGACGGGAAGGCTACACCTTC	CASSLGREGYTF
TRBJ1-5	-	TRBV4-3	TGCGCCAGCAGCCAAGTATTCCCTTCCCGGTCCGGGGATGAACCCCAGCATTTT	CASSQVFPSRSGDEPQHF